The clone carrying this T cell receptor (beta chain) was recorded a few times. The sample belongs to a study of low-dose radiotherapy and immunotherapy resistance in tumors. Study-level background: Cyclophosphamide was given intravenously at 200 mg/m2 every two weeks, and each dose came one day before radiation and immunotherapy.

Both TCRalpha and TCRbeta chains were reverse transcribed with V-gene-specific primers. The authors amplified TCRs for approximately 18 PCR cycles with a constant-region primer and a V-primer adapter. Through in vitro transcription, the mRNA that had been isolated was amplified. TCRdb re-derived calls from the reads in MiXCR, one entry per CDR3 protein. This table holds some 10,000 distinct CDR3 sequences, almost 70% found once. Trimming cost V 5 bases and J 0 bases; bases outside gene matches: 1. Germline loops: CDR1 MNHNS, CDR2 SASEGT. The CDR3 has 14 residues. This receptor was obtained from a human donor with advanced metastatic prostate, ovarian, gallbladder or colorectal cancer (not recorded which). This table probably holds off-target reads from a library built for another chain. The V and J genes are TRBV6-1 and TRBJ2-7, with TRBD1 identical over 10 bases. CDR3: CASSRDRGSYEQYF. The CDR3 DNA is TGTGCCAGCAGTAGGGACAGGGGCTCCTACGAGCAGTACTTC.